What follows is one T cell receptor (beta chain) and its context. V lost 6 bases and J 1 base, leaving 12 bases between the germline ends. This CDR3 region has 13 residues. The germline V gene has CDR1 SQVTM and CDR2 ANQGSEA. Method: immunoSEQ multiplex PCR; TCRdb's copy keeps in-frame clones and lacks some. The table shows 20,000 to 25,000 clones, with about 69% occurring only once. During colonoscopy, one to two rectal pinch biopsies were collected. The data were taken from a study of pediatric ulcerative colitis. The chain combines TRBV29-1 with TRBJ1-1, with D possibly matching TRBD1 (5 bases). This receptor was obtained from a boy aged 5 to 17 with severe ulcerative colitis. Material for sequencing was gut tissue. CDR3 DNA: TGCAGCGTCGGGGGGGGTGGGAACACTGAAGCTTTCTTT. It encodes CSVGGGGNTEAFF.